These T cell receptor beta chains were read from a single sample in a study of T-cell memory formation after mild COVID-19. One entry per CDR3 protein, called by TCRdb with MiXCR from the 5' RACE reads. The repertoire holds 500,000 to 650,000 distinct CDR3 sequences, about 20% seen once, with approximately 8.4% in the top ten. Material for sequencing was PBMCs or a T cell subset sorted from them (not recorded which). The receptors were sampled from an adult woman who had mild COVID-19 (a few samples of this study predate the infection). Cell type and time point are not known. The CDR3 runs from the conserved cysteine through the conserved F or W. D genes are given only for firm matches. For some rows the clone size is stated as once, few or many, or as a class when expanded; others skip it.

d_call j_call clone_size v_call cdr3_aa cdr3_nt
NA TRBJ2-5 NA TRBV10-2 CASSDTIGVETQYF TGCGCCAGCAGTGATACTATAGGGGTGGAGACCCAGTACTTC
TRBD2 TRBJ2-7 few TRBV7-9 CASSSTSGRAVPHEQYF TGTGCCAGCAGCTCGACTAGCGGGAGGGCTGTCCCCCACGAGCAGTACTTC
TRBD1 TRBJ1-4 few TRBV12-3/TRBV12-4 CASRSNRGGEKLFF TGTGCCAGCAGATCCAACAGGGGCGGAGAAAAACTGTTTTTT
NA TRBJ2-7 few TRBV23-1 CASSQETGVYEQYF TGCGCCAGCAGTCAAGAGACGGGAGTCTACGAGCAGTACTTC
NA TRBJ1-1 few TRBV2 CANREGGGNTEAFF TGTGCCAACAGGGAGGGCGGGGGGAACACTGAAGCTTTCTTT
NA TRBJ1-2 few TRBV18 CASSHDGVGYGYTF TGTGCCAGCTCACACGACGGGGTTGGCTATGGCTACACCTTC
NA TRBJ2-4 NA TRBV7-2 CASTPGSNLAKNIQYF TGTGCCAGCACCCCCGGGTCGAATCTTGCCAAAAACATTCAGTACTTC
TRBD1 TRBJ2-2 few TRBV3-1 CASSQVQGAGELFF TGTGCCAGCAGCCAAGTACAGGGGGCCGGGGAGCTGTTTTTT
NA TRBJ1-6 NA TRBV4-1 CASSPGGTNSPLHF TGCGCCAGCAGCCCGGGAGGGACTAATTCACCCCTCCACTTT
NA TRBJ1-1 few TRBV20-1 CSANRRDTEAFF TGCAGTGCTAACAGGAGAGACACTGAAGCTTTCTTT
NA TRBJ2-1 NA TRBV7-9 CVSGGEQFF TGTGTCTCCGGAGGAGAGCAGTTCTTC
TRBD2 TRBJ2-3 few TRBV12-3/TRBV12-4 CASRSSGHTDTQYF TGTGCCAGCAGGTCTAGCGGACACACAGATACGCAGTATTTT
TRBD1 TRBJ1-6 NA TRBV20-1 CSARHDRGSYNSPLHF TGCAGTGCTAGACACGACAGGGGCTCCTATAATTCACCCCTCCACTTT
NA TRBJ1-4 NA TRBV20-1 CSATGGEKLFF TGCAGTGCGACGGGGGGGGAAAAACTGTTTTTT
TRBD1 TRBJ2-6 few TRBV7-7 CASSPYPRTGPTSGANVLTF TGTGCCAGCAGCCCATACCCTAGGACAGGGCCAACCTCTGGGGCCAACGTCCTGACTTTC
NA TRBJ1-6 NA TRBV19 CASSNHGFSPLHF TGTGCCAGTAGTAATCATGGGTTCTCACCCCTCCACTTT